This T cell receptor beta chain comes out of a study of cytomegalovirus exposure and HLA in healthy donors. Primers included in the PCR were 60 Vbeta and 13 Jbeta primers. Using immunoSEQ multiplex PCR, the repertoire was profiled, and TCRdb retains in-frame clones only, with some absent. The sample carries more than 110,000 clones, around 10% recorded once. A word on this clone: Its target is unknown.

Donors were ostensibly healthy at sampling, although undocumented immune exposures were probable. Trimming cost V 7 bases and J 6 bases; bases outside gene matches: 11. Germline V lookup: CDR1 SNHLY, CDR2 FYNNEI. CDR3 size: 15 residues. Study-wide results and limits: Presence/absence analyses assumed roughly uniform sequencing depth across donors, which may not hold.

Material: PBMCs. The chain joins TRBV2 to TRBJ1-1, with 10 bases lining up with TRBD1. The TCR was taken from a man aged 45-65 years in good health and CMV-seronegative. The CDR3 here is CASTPGQGVFPEAFF. Written as DNA, the CDR3 is TGTGCCAGCACTCCCGGACAGGGGGTGTTCCCTGAAGCTTTCTTT.